This TCR beta chain was obtained from a study of shared clonotypes between healthy human individuals. Study in general: Each donor's CD4 naive and CD4 memory cells filled three plates apiece, CD8 naive two, and CD8 memory one.

Study-wide findings and caveats: When naive CD4 clonotypes were compared across a handful of donors, about 4.9% were shared. Researchers found naive subsets generally carried larger estimated richness than memory subsets.

In the study's own analysis: Filtering differed since immunoSEQ provided only junctions, with no quality scores. TCRdb keeps only in-frame clones here, not all; method: immunoSEQ multiplex PCR. V and J calls and clone size come straight from that table; D and trimming were deduced from the DNA. Among more than 2 million clones listed, just under 95% were seen once. Only CD45RO-negative cells positively selected for CCR7 counted as naive CD8 cells, so terminally differentiated effector memory CD45RA+ cells were excluded. This CDR3 is 15 amino acids long. V was trimmed by 4 bases and J by 5 bases, leaving 18 bases between them. From germline, CDR1 is SGHRS and CDR2 YFSETQ. This clone was recorded only once. What it recognizes is unknown.

The V call is TRBV5-1, the J call TRBJ2-5; maybe TRBD2 (7 bases). The receptor's source is a man younger than 35 in good health. Sequencing was carried out using naive CD8+ T cells sorted from blood. The CDR3 here is CASSPEGGGLETQYF. Here the CDR3 DNA reads TGCGCCAGCAGCCCCGAAGGGGGGGGCTTGGAGACCCAGTACTTC. The variable domain in full, completed from reference TRBV5-1 and TRBJ2-5, reads KAGVTQTPRYLIKTRGQQVTLSCSPISGHRSVSWYQQTPGQGLQFLFEYFSETQRNKGNFPGRFSGRQFSNSRSEMNVSTLELGDSALYLCASSPEGGGLETQYFGPGTRLLVL.